This T cell receptor (beta chain) was sequenced for a study of graft-versus-host responses after intestinal transplantation. V dropped 0 bases and J dropped 15 bases, with 16 bases sitting between them. This CDR3 region has 13 residues. Germline assignment: CDR1 SGHRS and CDR2 YFSETQ. The table came from immunoSEQ multiplex PCR; TCRdb's copy has only in-frame clones and leaves some out. Among about 30,000 clones listed, approximately 93% were seen once. The V call is TRBV5-1, the J call TRBJ2-4; maybe TRBD2 (6 bases). Source: PBMCs, taken roughly 68 days after intestinal transplant. The sequence was obtained from a human patient who received an intestinal transplant, so some T cells may come from the graft donor. CDR3 in amino acids: CASSLEVGEARYF. CDR3 nucleotide sequence: TGCGCCAGCAGCTTGGAGGTCGGGGAGGCCAGGTACTTC.